These T cell receptor beta chains were read from a single sample in a study of persistence of HIV-infected CD4 T cells. For these receptors, no antigen is known. The protocol was immunoSEQ multiplex PCR, while the TCRdb copy is restricted to in-frame clones and leaves out a portion. The sample includes roughly 48,000 clones, about 88% seen only once; the top ten take approximately 0.5%. Sequenced here: CD4+ T cells sorted from PBMCs after approximately 20-hour stimulation, sampled from a patient who received antiretroviral therapy. Source of these receptors: an adult woman with HIV who was CMV-seropositive. The CDR3 runs from the conserved cysteine through the conserved F or W. The order of the fields is V gene, J gene, CDR3 protein.

V: TRBV28; J: TRBJ2-1; CDR3: CASSPGIPSAYNEQFF
V: TRBV27; J: TRBJ1-4; CDR3: CASSLLPGIGEKLFF
V: TRBV4-1; J: TRBJ1-5; CDR3: CASSLFLGLSNQPQHF
V: TRBV18; J: TRBJ1-1; CDR3: CASTDSGGTRMNTEAFF
V: TRBV5-4; J: TRBJ1-2; CDR3: CASSSTGGEYGYTF
V: TRBV18; J: TRBJ1-1; CDR3: CASSPQGVLNTEAFF
V: TRBV2; J: TRBJ2-5; CDR3: CASRTSGGAFQETQYF
V: TRBV3-1/TRBV3-2; J: TRBJ1-5; CDR3: CASSQARTGRQPQHF
V: TRBV7-3; J: TRBJ2-1; CDR3: CASSLVGTSSAYNEQFF
V: TRBV2; J: TRBJ2-7; CDR3: CASSPSYEQYF
V: TRBV24-1; J: TRBJ2-6; CDR3: CATSDPADSSGANVLTF
V: TRBV2; J: TRBJ1-2; CDR3: CASVSGVGVGGYTF
V: TRBV12-5; J: TRBJ1-5; CDR3: CASGLTVHNQPQHF
V: TRBV27; J: TRBJ1-2; CDR3: CASSLSHQGRGGGYTF
V: TRBV9; J: TRBJ1-2; CDR3: CASSVTRTGNYGYTF
V: TRBV7-2; J: TRBJ2-1; CDR3: CASSYGLAGDPFF
V: TRBV12-3/TRBV12-4; J: TRBJ1-2; CDR3: CASSLDRVYGYTF
V: TRBV2; J: TRBJ1-1; CDR3: CAMQVRQANTEAFF
V: TRBV20-1; J: TRBJ1-3; CDR3: CSASPGTGNSGNTIYF
V: TRBV6-6; J: TRBJ2-1; CDR3: CASSGTSGGTGGEQFF
V: TRBV15; J: TRBJ2-1; CDR3: CATSRERRDSPYFEQFF
V: TRBV20-1; J: TRBJ2-7; CDR3: CSARSLYEQYF
V: TRBV24-1; J: TRBJ1-2; CDR3: CATSAANSFYGYTF
V: TRBV5-1; J: TRBJ2-2; CDR3: CASRDRHNTGELFF
V: TRBV19; J: TRBJ1-6; CDR3: CASSFQGTTDSPLHF
V: TRBV6-5; J: TRBJ2-7; CDR3: CASSPDGREQYF
V: TRBV6-1; J: TRBJ1-6; CDR3: CASSETRSPLHF
V: TRBV1; J: TRBJ2-7; CDR3: CTSSPGTCGKAYEQYF
V: TRBV29-1; J: TRBJ1-3; CDR3: CSVSQSSGNTIYF
V: TRBV10-2; J: TRBJ1-6; CDR3: CATQSRTSYNSPLHF
V: TRBV12-3/TRBV12-4; J: TRBJ1-1; CDR3: CASSSREGTEAFF
V: TRBV27; J: TRBJ2-2; CDR3: CASSPHYSGELFF
V: TRBV18; J: TRBJ2-1; CDR3: CASSPSRTSGGLNEQFF
V: TRBV7-3; J: TRBJ1-1; CDR3: CASSYDRGSGEAFF
V: TRBV5-1; J: TRBJ1-1; CDR3: CASSLIRDRGKGTEAFF
V: TRBV12-5; J: TRBJ2-3; CDR3: CASGFRGTDTQYF
V: TRBV15; J: TRBJ1-3; CDR3: CATSRDFPGQGRGNTIYF
V: TRBV5-1; J: TRBJ2-5; CDR3: CASSLAGGGNQETQYF
V: TRBV6-5; J: TRBJ2-1; CDR3: CASRRGGPRGDEQFF
V: TRBV5-5; J: TRBJ1-4; CDR3: CASSLQDYPEKLFF
V: TRBV10-3; J: TRBJ2-3; CDR3: CAISESPQDTQYF
V: TRBV27; J: TRBJ2-3; CDR3: CASSLGSGGTDTQYF
V: TRBV19; J: TRBJ2-1; CDR3: CASSRGGLDEQFF
V: TRBV5-5; J: TRBJ2-1; CDR3: CASSRATSFGLHEQFF
V: TRBV6-1; J: TRBJ1-2; CDR3: CASSEGTGAGVYGYTF
V: TRBV5-1; J: TRBJ2-6; CDR3: CASSLESGANVLTF
V: TRBV5-4; J: TRBJ1-5; CDR3: CASSFQGGGQPQHF
V: TRBV14; J: TRBJ1-1; CDR3: CASSGSAGTRAFF
V: TRBV5-6; J: TRBJ1-2; CDR3: CASSLTQGLGGYTF
V: TRBV5-1; J: TRBJ1-1; CDR3: CASSYPGQSNTEAFF
V: TRBV6-5; J: TRBJ1-1; CDR3: CASMGGPGEAFF
V: TRBV4-1; J: TRBJ1-4; CDR3: CASRLQGAGEKLFF
V: TRBV3-1/TRBV3-2; J: TRBJ2-3; CDR3: CASSARLAGNTDTQYF
V: TRBV10-3; J: TRBJ2-3; CDR3: CATRGGGLAGGRDTQYF
V: TRBV6-5; J: TRBJ2-1; CDR3: CASKISGTNNEQFF
V: TRBV30; J: TRBJ1-5; CDR3: CAWSVSSGKFSNQPQHF
V: TRBV10-3; J: TRBJ1-5; CDR3: CAIIRVRFRSNQPQHF
V: TRBV2; J: TRBJ2-3; CDR3: CASTKDRVDTQYF
V: TRBV11-3; J: TRBJ2-1; CDR3: CASSLRSGGSSYNEQFF
V: TRBV5-1; J: TRBJ2-3; CDR3: CASSLRGGDTQYF